The 13 T cell receptor beta chains presented below share a single source sample, sequenced in a study of T cells in Graves' hyperthyroidism and ophthalmopathy. Amplified TCR beta CDR3 regions derived from RNA transcripts. The primer set for the first-round RT-PCR of the TCR CDR3 was HTBI. Each CDR3 protein is one row after TCRdb ran MiXCR on the multiplex PCR reads. The data show about 46,000 distinct CDR3 sequences, around 45% seen once. Sequences were obtained from peripheral blood or thyroid tissue (not recorded which). These receptors were obtained from a woman aged 45-59 years with Graves' hyperthyroidism.

This clonotype was observed many times. The V and J genes are TRBV20-1 and TRBJ1-1, with unresolved D. Per germline, CDR1 DFQATT and CDR2 SNEGSKA (reference sequence). The CDR3 is 11 residues long. The germline V and J ends were trimmed by 3 bases and 11 bases, with 13 bases remaining between them. The CDR3 bases are TGCAGTGCTAGGATAAAGGTTGGGGCTTTCTTT. Translating it yields CSARIKVGAFF.

This clonotype was seen once. This chain links TRBV5-1 with TRBJ1-1; D is unclear. V was cut by 4 bases and J by 8 bases, with 9 bases left in between. This CDR3 has 11 residues. CDR1 and CDR2 from the germline V gene are SGHRS and YFSETQ. The CDR3 spells CASSPGGEAFF. CDR3 DNA: TGCGCCAGCAGCCCCGGAGGGGAAGCTTTCTTT.

This clonotype was observed at least ten times. The rearrangement joins TRBV4-3 to TRBJ2-7; TRBD2 aligns across 11 bases. V trimming: 3 bases; J trimming: 4 bases; junction bases outside the gene matches: 2. Germline V gives CDR1 LGHNA, CDR2 YSLEER. The CDR3 runs 14 residues. The CDR3 loop is CASSQGLAEYEQYF. In nucleotides, the CDR3 is TGCGCCAGCAGCCAGGGACTAGCGGAATACGAGCAGTACTTC.

The CDR3 protein is CSARSPAGKYEKLFF. CDR3 coding DNA: TGCAGTGCTAGGAGTCCGGCAGGGAAATATGAAAAACTGTTTTTT. This chain uses TRBV20-1 with TRBJ1-4, with D maybe TRBD1 (5 bases). The germline gives CDR1 DFQATT, CDR2 SNEGSKA (reference sequence). With 3 bases removed from V and 6 bases from J, the gap between germline ends came to 17 bases. The CDR3 length is 15 residues.

The chain has TRBV29-1 and TRBJ1-5; 7 bases are a match to TRBD1. Germline V CDR1 and CDR2: SQVTM, ANQGSEA. The CDR3 is made up of 12 amino acids. The CDR3 region is CRSTGSNQPQHF. For the CDR3, the DNA is TGCAGATCGACAGGGAGCAATCAGCCCCAGCATTTT. The variable domain in full, completed from reference TRBV29-1 and TRBJ1-5, reads SAVISQKPSRDICQRGTSLTIQCQVDSQVTMMFWYRQQPGQSLTLIATANQGSEATYESGFVIDKFPISRPNLTFSTLTVSNMSPEDSSIYLCRSTGSNQPQHFGDGTRLSIL.

This clonotype was counted at least ten times. The chain recombines TRBV12-3 or TRBV12-4 with TRBJ2-5, with D tentatively TRBD2 (5 bases). Deletions cut 6 bases from V and 2 bases from J, with 16 bases between. The CDR3 runs 15 residues. Written as DNA, the CDR3 is TGTGCCAGCAGCCCCCATATTTGGACTCAAGAGACCCAGTACTTC. Translation: CASSPHIWTQETQYF.

The V gene is TRBV2, the J gene TRBJ1-1; 7 nucleotides agree with TRBD1. CDR3 length equals 15 residues. After removal of 4 bases from V and 4 bases from J, the junction contained 9 bases not matched to a gene. Germline CDR1 SNHLY, CDR2 FYNNEI. This CDR3 is CASSGDQGVGTEAFF. DNA of the CDR3: TGTGCCAGCAGTGGCGACCAGGGGGTGGGCACTGAAGCTTTCTTT.

This clonotype was seen repeatedly, ten times or more. The CDR3 here is CASSPLAGVTGELFF. In nucleotides, the CDR3 is TGTGCCAGCAGCCCACTAGCGGGAGTCACCGGGGAGCTGTTTTTT. This rearrangement joins TRBV7-3 to TRBJ2-2; 11 nucleotides agree with TRBD2. Germline lookup yields CDR1 SGHTA and CDR2 FQGTGA. With 5 bases clipped from V and 4 bases from J, the junction kept 3 bases outside the gene matches. The CDR3 covers 15 residues.

This clonotype was seen a few times. The chain carries TRBV10-3 and TRBJ1-4; D perhaps matches TRBD1 (6 bases). V dropped 4 bases and J dropped 4 bases, with 25 bases sitting between them. The germline CDR1 and CDR2 sequences are ENHRY and SYGVKD. The CDR3 is 19 amino acids. CDR3 in amino acids: CAISAQGRPTSSYNEKLFF. CDR3 bases: TGTGCCATCAGTGCGCAGGGGAGACCAACGAGCTCCTATAATGAAAAACTGTTTTTT.

CDR3 coding DNA: TGTGCCAGCAGCGAGTGGGGCCCCGGGGAGCTGTTTTTT. This translates into CASSEWGPGELFF. The chain recombines TRBV6-1 with TRBJ2-2, with D possibly matching TRBD1 (5 bases). The CDR3 consists of 13 residues. The germline V gene has CDR1 MNHNS and CDR2 SASEGT. Trimming removed 6 bases at V and 6 bases at J, with 11 bases between.

The chain combines TRBV10-3 with TRBJ1-2, with TRBD1 as a possible D gene (5 bases). The CDR3 totals 13 residues. Germline V gene sequence: CDR1 ENHRY, CDR2 SYGVKD. V was trimmed by 3 bases and J by 8 bases, leaving 13 bases between them. The CDR3 is CAISDGRVKGYTF. The CDR3 nucleotides read TGTGCCATCAGTGATGGCAGGGTCAAAGGCTACACCTTC.

There are many counts of this clonotype. The chain links TRBV6-6 to TRBJ1-3; possible D gene TRBD1, 6 bases. CDR1 MNHNY and CDR2 SVGAGI come from the germline V gene (reference sequence). This CDR3 is 14 amino acids long. V gave up 7 bases and J gave up 6 bases, with 16 bases separating them. CDR3 bases: TGTGCCAGCACAAGGGGGGATCCTGAAAACACCATATATTTT. This translates into CASTRGDPENTIYF.

The chain is built from TRBV20-1 and TRBJ2-5, with D unclear. V was shortened by 3 bases and J by 4 bases, with 6 bases between the two germline ends. From germline, CDR1 is DFQATT and CDR2 SNEGSKA (reference sequence). The CDR3 is 11 amino acids. The CDR3 coding sequence is TGCAGTGCTAGTGACGGAGAGACCCAGTACTTC. Its protein is CSASDGETQYF.